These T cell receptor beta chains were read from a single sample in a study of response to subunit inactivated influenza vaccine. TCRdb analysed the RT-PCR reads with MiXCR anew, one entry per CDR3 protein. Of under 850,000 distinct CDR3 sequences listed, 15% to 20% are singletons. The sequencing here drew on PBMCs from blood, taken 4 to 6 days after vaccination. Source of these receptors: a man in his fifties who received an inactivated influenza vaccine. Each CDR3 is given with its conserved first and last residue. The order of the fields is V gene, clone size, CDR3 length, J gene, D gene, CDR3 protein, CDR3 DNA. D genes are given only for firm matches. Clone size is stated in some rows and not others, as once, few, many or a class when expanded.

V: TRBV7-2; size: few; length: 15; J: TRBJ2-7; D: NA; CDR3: CASSILGGTSYEQYF; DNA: TGTGCCAGCAGCATACTAGGGGGGACCTCCTACGAGCAGTACTTC
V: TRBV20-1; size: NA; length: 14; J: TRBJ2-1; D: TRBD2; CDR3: CSAPTSGRHNEQFF; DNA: TGCAGTGCTCCTACTAGCGGGAGACACAATGAGCAGTTCTTC
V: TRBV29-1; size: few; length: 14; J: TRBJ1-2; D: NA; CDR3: CSVVTGRSNYGYTF; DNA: TGCAGCGTAGTGACCGGACGGTCTAATTATGGCTACACCTTC
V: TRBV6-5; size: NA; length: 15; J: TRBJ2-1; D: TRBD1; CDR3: CASSSGTASVNEQFF; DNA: TGTGCCAGCAGTTCCGGGACAGCTTCCGTTAATGAGCAGTTCTTC
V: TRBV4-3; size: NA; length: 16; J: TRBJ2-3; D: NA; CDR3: CASSRLGGSSTDTQYF; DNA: TGCGCCAGCAGCCGACTGGGCGGGTCTAGCACAGATACGCAGTATTTT
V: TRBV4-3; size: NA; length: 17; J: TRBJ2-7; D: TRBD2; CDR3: CASSQVEGASGTLEQYF; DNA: TGCGCCAGCAGCCAAGTAGAGGGGGCTAGCGGGACGCTCGAGCAGTACTTC
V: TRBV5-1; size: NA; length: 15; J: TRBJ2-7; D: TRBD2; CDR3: CASSLGSGSRDEQYF; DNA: TGCGCCAGCAGCTTGGGAAGCGGGAGTCGCGACGAGCAGTACTTC
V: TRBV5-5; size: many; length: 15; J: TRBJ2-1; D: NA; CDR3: CASTLYRVLSDEQFF; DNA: TGTGCCAGCACCCTATACCGGGTCCTTAGCGATGAGCAGTTCTTC
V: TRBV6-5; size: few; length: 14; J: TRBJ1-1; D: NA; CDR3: CASSSSTENTEAFF; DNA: TGTGCCAGCAGTTCGTCGACAGAGAACACTGAAGCTTTCTTT
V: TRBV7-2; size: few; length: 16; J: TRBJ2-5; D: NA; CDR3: CASTPRAVGQQETQYF; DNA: TGTGCCAGCACCCCTAGAGCCGTGGGGCAGCAAGAGACCCAGTACTTC
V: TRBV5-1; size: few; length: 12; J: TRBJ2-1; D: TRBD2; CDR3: CASSSGGAEQFF; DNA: TGCGCCAGCAGCTCCGGGGGGGCTGAGCAGTTCTTC
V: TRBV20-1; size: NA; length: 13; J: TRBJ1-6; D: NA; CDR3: CSAPGSGDSPLHF; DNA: TGCAGTGCTCCCGGTTCGGGGGACTCACCCCTCCACTTT
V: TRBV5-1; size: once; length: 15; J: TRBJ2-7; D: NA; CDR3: CASRTSRQGLYEQYF; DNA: TGCGCCAGCAGGACTTCGAGGCAGGGATTATACGAGCAGTACTTC
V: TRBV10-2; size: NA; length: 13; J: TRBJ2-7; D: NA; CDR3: CASSRDRYYEQYF; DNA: TGCGCCAGCAGTCGGGACCGCTACTACGAGCAGTACTTC
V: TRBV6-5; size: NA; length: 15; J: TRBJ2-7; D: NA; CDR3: CASSYSIPTGAEQYF; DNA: TGTGCCAGCAGTTACTCGATTCCCACTGGCGCCGAGCAGTACTTC
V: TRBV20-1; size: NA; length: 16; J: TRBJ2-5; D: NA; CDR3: CSAREPPPLNQETQYF; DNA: TGCAGTGCTAGAGAACCTCCTCCCCTGAATCAAGAGACCCAGTACTTC
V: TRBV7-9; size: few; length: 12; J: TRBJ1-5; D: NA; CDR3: CASSTQAQPQHF; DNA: TGTGCCAGCAGCACACAGGCTCAGCCCCAGCATTTT
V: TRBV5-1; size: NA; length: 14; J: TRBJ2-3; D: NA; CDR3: CASSWGIDTDTQYF; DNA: TGCGCCAGCAGCTGGGGAATTGACACAGATACGCAGTATTTT
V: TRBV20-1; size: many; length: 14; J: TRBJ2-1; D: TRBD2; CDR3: CSVKRGGSYNEQFF; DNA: TGCAGCGTTAAGCGGGGTGGGTCCTACAATGAGCAGTTCTTC
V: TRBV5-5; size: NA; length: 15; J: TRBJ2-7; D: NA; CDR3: CASTPGRWLSHEQYF; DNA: TGTGCCAGCACCCCGGGACGCTGGCTCAGCCACGAGCAGTACTTC
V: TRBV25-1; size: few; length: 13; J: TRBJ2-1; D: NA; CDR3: CASSEYIENEQFF; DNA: TGTGCCAGCAGTGAATACATAGAAAATGAGCAGTTCTTC
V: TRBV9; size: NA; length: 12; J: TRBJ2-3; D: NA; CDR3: CASSDFTDTQYF; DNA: TGTGCCAGCAGCGACTTCACAGATACGCAGTATTTT
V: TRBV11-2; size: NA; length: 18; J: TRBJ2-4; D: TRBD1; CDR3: CASSALPGTGRTKNIQYF; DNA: TGTGCCAGCAGCGCTCTTCCCGGGACAGGGAGGACCAAAAACATTCAGTACTTC
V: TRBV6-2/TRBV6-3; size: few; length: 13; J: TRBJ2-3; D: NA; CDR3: CASRATSTDTQYF; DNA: TGTGCCAGCAGAGCGACTAGCACAGATACGCAGTATTTT
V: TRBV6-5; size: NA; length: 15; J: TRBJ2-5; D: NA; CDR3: CASSYRPTTGETQYF; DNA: TGTGCCAGCAGTTACCGACCCACAACAGGAGAGACCCAGTACTTC
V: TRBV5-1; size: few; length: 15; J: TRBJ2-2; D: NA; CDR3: CASSYASLNTGELFF; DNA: TGCGCCAGCAGCTACGCTAGCCTGAACACCGGGGAGCTGTTTTTT
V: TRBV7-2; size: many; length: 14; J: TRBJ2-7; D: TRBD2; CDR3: CASSLGLGPYEQYF; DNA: TGTGCCAGCAGCCTAGGACTAGGCCCCTACGAGCAGTACTTC